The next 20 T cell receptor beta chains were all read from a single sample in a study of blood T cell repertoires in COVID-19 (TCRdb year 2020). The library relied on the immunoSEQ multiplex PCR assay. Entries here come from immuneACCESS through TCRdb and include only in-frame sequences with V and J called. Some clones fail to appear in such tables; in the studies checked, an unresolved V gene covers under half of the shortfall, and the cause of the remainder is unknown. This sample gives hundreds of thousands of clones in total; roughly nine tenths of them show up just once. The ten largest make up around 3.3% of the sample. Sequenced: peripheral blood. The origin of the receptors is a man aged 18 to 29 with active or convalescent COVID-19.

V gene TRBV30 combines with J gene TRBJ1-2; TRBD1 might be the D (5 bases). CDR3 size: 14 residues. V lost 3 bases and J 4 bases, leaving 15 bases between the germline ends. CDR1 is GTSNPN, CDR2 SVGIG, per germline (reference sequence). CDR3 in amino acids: CAWSSYDRSYGYTF. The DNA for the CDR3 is TGTGCCTGGAGCTCCTATGACAGAAGCTATGGCTACACCTTC. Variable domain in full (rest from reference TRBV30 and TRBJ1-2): SQTIHQWPATLVQPVGSPLSLECTVEGTSNPNLYWYRQAAGRGLQLLFYSVGIGQISSEVPQNLSASRPQDRQFILSSKKLLLSDSGFYLCAWSSYDRSYGYTFGSGTRLTVV.

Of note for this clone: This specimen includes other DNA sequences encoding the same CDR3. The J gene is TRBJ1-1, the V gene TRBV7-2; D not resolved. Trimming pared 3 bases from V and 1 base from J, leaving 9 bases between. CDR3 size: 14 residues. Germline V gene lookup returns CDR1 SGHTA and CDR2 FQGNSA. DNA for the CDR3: TGTGCCAGCAGCTTCACTCTGTCGAACACTGAAGCTTTCTTT. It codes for CASSFTLSNTEAFF.

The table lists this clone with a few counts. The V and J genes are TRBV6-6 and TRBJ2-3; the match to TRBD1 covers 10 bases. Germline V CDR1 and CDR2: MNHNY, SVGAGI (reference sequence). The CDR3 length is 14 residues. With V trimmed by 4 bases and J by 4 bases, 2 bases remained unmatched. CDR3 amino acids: CASSFGQGADTQYF. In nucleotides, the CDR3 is TGTGCCAGCAGTTTCGGACAGGGGGCAGATACGCAGTATTTT.

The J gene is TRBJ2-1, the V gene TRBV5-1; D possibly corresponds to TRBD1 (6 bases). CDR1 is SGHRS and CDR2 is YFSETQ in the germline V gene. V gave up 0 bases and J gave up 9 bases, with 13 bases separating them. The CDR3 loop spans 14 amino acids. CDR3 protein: CASSLGAQGGEQFF. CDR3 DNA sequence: TGCGCCAGCAGCTTGGGCGCACAGGGCGGTGAGCAGTTCTTC.

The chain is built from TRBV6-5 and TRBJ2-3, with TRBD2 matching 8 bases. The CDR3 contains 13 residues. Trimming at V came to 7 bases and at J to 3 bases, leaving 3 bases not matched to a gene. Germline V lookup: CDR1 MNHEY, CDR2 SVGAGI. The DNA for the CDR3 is TGTGCCAGCACGGGACTAGGGACAGATACGCAGTATTTT. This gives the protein CASTGLGTDTQYF.

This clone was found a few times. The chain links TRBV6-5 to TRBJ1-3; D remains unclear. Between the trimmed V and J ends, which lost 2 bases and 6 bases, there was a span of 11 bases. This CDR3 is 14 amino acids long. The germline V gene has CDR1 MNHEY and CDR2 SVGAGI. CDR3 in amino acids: CASSYREGSNTIYF. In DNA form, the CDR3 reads TGTGCCAGCAGTTACCGGGAAGGGTCAAACACCATATATTTT.

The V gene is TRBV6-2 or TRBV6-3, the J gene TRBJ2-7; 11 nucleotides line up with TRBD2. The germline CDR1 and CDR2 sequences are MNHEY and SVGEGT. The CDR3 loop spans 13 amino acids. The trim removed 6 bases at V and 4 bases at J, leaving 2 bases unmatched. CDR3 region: CASSRLAGYEQYF. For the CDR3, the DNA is TGTGCCAGCAGCCGACTAGCGGGGTACGAGCAGTACTTC.

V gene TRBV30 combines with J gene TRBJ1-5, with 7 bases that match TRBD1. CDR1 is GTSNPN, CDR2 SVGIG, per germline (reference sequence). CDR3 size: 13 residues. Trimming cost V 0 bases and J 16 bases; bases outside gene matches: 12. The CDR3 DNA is TGTGCCTGGAGTGTACAGCTAGGGGGCCCTTCCCATTTT. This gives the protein CAWSVQLGGPSHF.

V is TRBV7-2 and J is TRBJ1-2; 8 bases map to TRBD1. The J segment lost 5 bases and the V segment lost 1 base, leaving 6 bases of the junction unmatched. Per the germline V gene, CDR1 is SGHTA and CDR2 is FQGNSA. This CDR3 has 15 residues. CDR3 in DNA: TGTGCCAGCAGCTTAGTTGGTTGGACAGGGTATGGCTACACCTTC. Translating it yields CASSLVGWTGYGYTF.

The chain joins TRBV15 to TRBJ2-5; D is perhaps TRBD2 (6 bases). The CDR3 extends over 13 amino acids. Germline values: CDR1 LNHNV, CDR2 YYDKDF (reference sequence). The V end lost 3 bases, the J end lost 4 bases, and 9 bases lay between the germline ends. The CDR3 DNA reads TGTGCCACCAGCAGGGGGCGGGGAGAGACCCAGTACTTC. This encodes CATSRGRGETQYF.

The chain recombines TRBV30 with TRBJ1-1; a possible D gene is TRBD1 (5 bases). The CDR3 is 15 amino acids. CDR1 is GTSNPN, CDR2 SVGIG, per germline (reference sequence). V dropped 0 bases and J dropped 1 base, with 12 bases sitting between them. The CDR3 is CAWSVRWGWNTEAFF. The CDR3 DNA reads TGTGCCTGGAGTGTACGGTGGGGCTGGAACACTGAAGCTTTCTTT.

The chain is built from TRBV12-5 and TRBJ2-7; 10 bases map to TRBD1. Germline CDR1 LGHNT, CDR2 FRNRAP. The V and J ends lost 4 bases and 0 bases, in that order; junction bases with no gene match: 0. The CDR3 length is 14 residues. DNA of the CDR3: TGTGCTAGTGGTTGGACAGGGGGCTCCTACGAGCAGTACTTC. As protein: CASGWTGGSYEQYF.

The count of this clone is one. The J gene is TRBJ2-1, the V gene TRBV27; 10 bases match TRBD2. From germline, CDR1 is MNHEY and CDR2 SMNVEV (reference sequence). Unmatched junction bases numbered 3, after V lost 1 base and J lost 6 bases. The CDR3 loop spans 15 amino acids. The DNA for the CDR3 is TGTGCCAGCAGTTTATTAGCGGGAGGATTCAATGAGCAGTTCTTC. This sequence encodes CASSLLAGGFNEQFF.

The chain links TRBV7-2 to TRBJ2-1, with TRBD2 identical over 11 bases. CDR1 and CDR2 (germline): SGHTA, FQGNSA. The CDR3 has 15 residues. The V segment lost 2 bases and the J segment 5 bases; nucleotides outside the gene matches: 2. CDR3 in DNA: TGTGCCAGCAGCTTACAACTAGCGGGGGACAATGAGCAGTTCTTC. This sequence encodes CASSLQLAGDNEQFF.

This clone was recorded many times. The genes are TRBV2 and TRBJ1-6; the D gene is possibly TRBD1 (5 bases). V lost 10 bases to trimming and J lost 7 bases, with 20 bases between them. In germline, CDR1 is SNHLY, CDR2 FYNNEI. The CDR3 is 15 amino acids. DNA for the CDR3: TGTGCCACTCAACAGGATCTACCCACAAATTCACCCCTCCACTTT. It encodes CATQQDLPTNSPLHF.

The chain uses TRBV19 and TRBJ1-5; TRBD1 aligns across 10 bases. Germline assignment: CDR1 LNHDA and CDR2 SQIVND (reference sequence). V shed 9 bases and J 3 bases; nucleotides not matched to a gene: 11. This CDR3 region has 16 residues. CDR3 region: CASEGPGQGINQPQHF. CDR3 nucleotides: TGTGCCAGCGAGGGACCGGGACAGGGGATCAATCAGCCCCAGCATTTT.

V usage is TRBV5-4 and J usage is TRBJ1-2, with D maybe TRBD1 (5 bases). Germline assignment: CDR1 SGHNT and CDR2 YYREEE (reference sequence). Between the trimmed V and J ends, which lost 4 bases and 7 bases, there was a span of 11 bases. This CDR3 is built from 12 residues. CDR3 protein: CASSPLGLGYTF. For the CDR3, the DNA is TGTGCCAGCAGCCCCTTGGGACTTGGCTACACCTTC.

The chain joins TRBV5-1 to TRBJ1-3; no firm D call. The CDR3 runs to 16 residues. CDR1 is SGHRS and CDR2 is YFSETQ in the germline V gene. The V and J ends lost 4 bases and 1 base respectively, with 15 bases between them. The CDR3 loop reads CASSPDWSRSGNTIYF. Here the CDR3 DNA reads TGCGCCAGCAGCCCTGACTGGTCGCGGTCTGGAAACACCATATATTTT.

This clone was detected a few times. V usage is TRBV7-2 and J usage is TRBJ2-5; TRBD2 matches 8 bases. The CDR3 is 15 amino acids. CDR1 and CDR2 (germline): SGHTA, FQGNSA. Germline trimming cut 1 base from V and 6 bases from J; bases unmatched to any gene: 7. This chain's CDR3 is CASSLVGGRLQTQYF. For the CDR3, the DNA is TGTGCCAGCAGCTTAGTTGGCGGGAGGTTGCAGACCCAGTACTTC.

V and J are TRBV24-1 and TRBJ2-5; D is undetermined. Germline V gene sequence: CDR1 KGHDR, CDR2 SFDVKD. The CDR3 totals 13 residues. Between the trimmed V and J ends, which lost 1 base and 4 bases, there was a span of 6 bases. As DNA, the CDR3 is TGTGCCACCAGTGATTTCGCCAGAGAGACCCAGTACTTC. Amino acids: CATSDFARETQYF.